This entry is about one T cell receptor beta chain. During active infection, Seattle patients enrolled and were then monitored through disease. This record belongs to a study of blood T cell repertoires in COVID-19. In the study's own analysis: Reference gene primer amplification in the assay estimated nucleated cell counts. Method: immunoSEQ multiplex PCR; TCRdb's copy keeps in-frame clones and lacks some. The DNA gave D and trimming, while V, J and clone size come from that table. Of approximately 260,000 clones in the sample, 85% to 90% are singletons; the top ten hold 2.1%. Sequences were obtained from peripheral blood. The sequence derives from a woman aged 55-69 years with COVID-19, enrolled during active disease.

The CDR3 DNA is TGTGCCAGCAGCTTCGGTGGAGCGACTGGAAACACCATATATTTT. Its translation is CASSFGGATGNTIYF. This chain joins TRBV5-4 and TRBJ1-3, with D unresolved. Trimming took off 2 bases at V and 2 bases at J, with 11 bases between the two ends. The germline CDR1 and CDR2 sequences are SGHNT and YYREEE (reference sequence). This CDR3 has 15 amino acids.